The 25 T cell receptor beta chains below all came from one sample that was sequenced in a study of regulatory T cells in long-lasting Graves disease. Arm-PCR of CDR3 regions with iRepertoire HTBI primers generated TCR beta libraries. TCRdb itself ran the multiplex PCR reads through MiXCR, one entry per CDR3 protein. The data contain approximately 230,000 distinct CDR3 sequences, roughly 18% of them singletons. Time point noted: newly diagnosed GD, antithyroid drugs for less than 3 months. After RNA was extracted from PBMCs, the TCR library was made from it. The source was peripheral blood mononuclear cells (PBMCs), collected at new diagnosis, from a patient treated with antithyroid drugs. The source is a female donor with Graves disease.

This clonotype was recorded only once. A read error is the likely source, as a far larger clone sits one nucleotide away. The CDR3 coding sequence is TGTGCCAGCAGCTTGCTGGCAGGCCCCGAACAAGAGACCCAGTACTTC. Residues: CASSLLAGPEQETQYF. The chain has TRBV5-4 and TRBJ2-7; D not resolved. The J call may be faulty, since TRBJ2-5 better matches the DNA end. CDR3 length: 16 amino acids. Germline V gene sequence: CDR1 SGHNT, CDR2 YYREEE (reference sequence).

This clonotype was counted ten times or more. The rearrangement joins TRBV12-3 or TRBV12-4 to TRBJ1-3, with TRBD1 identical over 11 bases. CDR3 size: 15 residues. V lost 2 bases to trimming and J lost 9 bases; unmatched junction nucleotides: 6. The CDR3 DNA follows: TGTGCCAGCAGTTTAAGGGGACAGGGGGTTATCACCATATATTTT. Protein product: CASSLRGQGVITIYF.

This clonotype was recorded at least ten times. The CDR3 nucleotides are TGCAGCGTCCAAGCCCGAGGTTGGAACACTGAAGCTTTCTTT. It encodes CSVQARGWNTEAFF. J is TRBJ1-1 and V is TRBV29-1; no clear D. Per germline, CDR1 SQVTM and CDR2 ANQGSEA. The ends were cut back, 6 bases at V and 1 base at J, with 15 bases in the middle. CDR3 length equals 14 residues.

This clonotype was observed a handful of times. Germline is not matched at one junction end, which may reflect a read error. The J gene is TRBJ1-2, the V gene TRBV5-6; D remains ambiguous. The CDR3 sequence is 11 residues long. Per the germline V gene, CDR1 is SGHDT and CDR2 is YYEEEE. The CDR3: CAGSRHYGYTF. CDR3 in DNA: TGTGCCGGCAGCCGCCACTATGGCTACACCTTC. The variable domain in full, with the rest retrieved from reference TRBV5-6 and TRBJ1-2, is DAGVTQSPTHLIKTRGQQVTLRCSPKSGHDTVSWYQQALGQGPQFIFQYYEEEERQRGNFPDRFSGHQFPNYSSELNVNALLLGDSALYLCAGSRHYGYTFGSGTRLTVV.

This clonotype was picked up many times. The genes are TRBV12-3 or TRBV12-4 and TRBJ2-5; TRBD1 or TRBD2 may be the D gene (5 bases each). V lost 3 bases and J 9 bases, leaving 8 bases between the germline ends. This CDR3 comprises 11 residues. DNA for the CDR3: TGTGCCAGCAGTTTGGGGGTGGCCCAGTACTTC. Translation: CASSLGVAQYF.

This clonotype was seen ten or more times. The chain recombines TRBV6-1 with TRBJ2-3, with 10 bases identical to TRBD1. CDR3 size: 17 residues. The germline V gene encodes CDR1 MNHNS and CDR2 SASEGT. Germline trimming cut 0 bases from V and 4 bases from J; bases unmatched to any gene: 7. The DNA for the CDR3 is TGTGCCAGCAGTGAAGCGCCGGGACAGGGGCGAGCAGATACGCAGTATTTT. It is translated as CASSEAPGQGRADTQYF.

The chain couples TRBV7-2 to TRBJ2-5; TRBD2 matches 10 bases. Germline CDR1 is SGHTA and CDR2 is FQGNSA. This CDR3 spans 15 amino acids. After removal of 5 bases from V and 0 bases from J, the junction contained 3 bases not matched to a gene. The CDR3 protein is CASSRTSGYQETQYF. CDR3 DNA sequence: TGTGCCAGCAGCAGGACTAGCGGTTACCAAGAGACCCAGTACTTC.

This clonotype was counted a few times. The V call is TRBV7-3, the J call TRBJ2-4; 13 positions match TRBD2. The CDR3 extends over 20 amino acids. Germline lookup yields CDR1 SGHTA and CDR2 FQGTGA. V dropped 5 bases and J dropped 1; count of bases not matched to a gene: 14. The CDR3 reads CASSTSLAGGKRGAKNIQYF. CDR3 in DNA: TGTGCCAGCAGCACCTCACTAGCGGGAGGGAAGCGTGGTGCCAAAAACATTCAGTACTTC.

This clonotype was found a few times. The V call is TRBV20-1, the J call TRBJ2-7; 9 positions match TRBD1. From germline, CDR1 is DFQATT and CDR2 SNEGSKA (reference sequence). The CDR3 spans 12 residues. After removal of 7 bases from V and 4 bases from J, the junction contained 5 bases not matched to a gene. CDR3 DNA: TGCAGTGTCCCGGGACAGGGATACGAGCAGTACTTC. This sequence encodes CSVPGQGYEQYF.

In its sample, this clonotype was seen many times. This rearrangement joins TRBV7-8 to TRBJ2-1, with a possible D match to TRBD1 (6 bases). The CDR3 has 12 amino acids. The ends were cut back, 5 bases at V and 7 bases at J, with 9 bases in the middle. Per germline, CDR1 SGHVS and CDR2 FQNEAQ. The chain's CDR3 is CASSPTGNEQFF. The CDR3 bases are TGTGCCAGCAGCCCCACAGGGAATGAGCAGTTCTTC.

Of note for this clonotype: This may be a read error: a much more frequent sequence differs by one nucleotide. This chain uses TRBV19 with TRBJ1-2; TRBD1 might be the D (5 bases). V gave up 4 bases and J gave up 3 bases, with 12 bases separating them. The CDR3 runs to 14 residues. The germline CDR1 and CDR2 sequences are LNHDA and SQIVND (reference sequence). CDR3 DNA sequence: TGTGCCAGTAGTACTACGGGACCTGACTATGGCTACACCTTC. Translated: CASSTTGPDYGYTF.

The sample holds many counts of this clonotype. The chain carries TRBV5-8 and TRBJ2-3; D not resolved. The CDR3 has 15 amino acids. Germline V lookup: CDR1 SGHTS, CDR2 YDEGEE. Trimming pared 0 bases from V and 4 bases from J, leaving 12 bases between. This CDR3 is CASSLVFGSADTQYF. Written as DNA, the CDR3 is TGTGCCAGCAGCTTGGTATTCGGGTCTGCAGATACGCAGTATTTT.

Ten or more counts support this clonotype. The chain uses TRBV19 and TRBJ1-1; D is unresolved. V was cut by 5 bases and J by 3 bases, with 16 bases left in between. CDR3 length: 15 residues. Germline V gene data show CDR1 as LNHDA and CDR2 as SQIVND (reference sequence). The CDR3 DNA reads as TGTGCCAGTAGTCGGAACGGGCGGTCGGACACTGAAGCTTTCTTT. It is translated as CASSRNGRSDTEAFF.

The CDR3 DNA reads TGTGCCAGCAGTTATCCAGCAACAAACAGGGGTCCTAGCTCCTACGAGCAGTACTTC. It yields the protein CASSYPATNRGPSSYEQYF. The rearrangement uses TRBV6-5 and TRBJ2-7, with TRBD1 matching over 7 bases. CDR1 and CDR2 (germline): MNHEY, SVGAGI. CDR3 length equals 19 residues. V was clipped by 3 bases and J by 0 bases; unmatched bases: 17.

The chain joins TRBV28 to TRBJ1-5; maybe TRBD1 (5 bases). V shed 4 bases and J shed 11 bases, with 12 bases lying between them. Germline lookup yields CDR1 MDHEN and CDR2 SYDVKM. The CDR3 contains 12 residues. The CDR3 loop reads CASSWGGGTQHF. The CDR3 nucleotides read TGTGCCAGCAGTTGGGGCGGGGGGACCCAGCATTTT.

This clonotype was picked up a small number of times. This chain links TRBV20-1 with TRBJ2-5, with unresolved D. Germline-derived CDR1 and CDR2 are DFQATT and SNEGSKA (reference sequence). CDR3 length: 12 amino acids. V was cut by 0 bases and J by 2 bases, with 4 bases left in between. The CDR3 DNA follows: TGCAGTGCTAGAGACCAGCAAGAGACCCAGTACTTC. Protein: CSARDQQETQYF.

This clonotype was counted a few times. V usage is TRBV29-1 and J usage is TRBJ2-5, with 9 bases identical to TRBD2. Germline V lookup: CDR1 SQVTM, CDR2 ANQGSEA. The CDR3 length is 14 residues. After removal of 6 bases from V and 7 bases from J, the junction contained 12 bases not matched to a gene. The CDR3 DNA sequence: TGCAGCGTGGGACTAGGGGCGGGAGGGGGGACCCAGTACTTC. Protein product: CSVGLGAGGGTQYF.

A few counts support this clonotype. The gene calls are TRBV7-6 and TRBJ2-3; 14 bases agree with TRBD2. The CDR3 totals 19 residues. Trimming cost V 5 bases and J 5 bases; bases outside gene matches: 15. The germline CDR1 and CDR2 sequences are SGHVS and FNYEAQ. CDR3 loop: CASSPRVPRLAGGIDTQYF. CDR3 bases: TGTGCCAGCAGCCCAAGAGTCCCACGACTAGCGGGAGGGATAGATACGCAGTATTTT. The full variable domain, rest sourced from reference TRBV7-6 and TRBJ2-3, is GAGVSQSPRYKVTKRGQDVALRCDPISGHVSLYWYRQALGQGPEFLTYFNYEAQQDKSGLPNDRFSAERPEGSISTLTIQRTEQRDSAMYRCASSPRVPRLAGGIDTQYFGPGTRLTVL.

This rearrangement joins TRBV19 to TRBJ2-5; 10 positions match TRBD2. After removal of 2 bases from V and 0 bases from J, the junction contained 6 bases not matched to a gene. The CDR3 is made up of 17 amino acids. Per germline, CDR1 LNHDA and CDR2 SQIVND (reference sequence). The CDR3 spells CASSIRLAGAYQETQYF. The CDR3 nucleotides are TGTGCCAGTAGTATACGGCTAGCGGGAGCATACCAAGAGACCCAGTACTTC.

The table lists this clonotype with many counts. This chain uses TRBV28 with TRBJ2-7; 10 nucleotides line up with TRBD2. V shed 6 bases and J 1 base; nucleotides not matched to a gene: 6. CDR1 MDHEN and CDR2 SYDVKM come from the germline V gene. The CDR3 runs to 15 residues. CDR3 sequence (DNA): TGTGCCAGCAGCCCCCAGGGACTAGCGTCCTACGAGCAGTACTTC. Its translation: CASSPQGLASYEQYF.

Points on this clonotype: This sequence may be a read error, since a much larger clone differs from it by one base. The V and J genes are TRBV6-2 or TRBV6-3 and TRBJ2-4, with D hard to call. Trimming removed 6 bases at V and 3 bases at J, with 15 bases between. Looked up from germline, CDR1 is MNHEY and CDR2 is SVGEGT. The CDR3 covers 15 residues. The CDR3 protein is CASRVLRADKNIQYF. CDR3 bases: TGTGCCAGCAGGGTTCTAAGGGCGGACAAAAACATTCAGTACTTC.

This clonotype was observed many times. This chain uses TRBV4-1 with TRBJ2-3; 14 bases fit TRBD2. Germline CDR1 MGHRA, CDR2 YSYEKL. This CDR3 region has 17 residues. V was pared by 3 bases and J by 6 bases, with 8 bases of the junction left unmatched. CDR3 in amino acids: CASSHGLAGGPRDTQYF. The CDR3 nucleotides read TGCGCCAGCAGCCATGGACTAGCGGGAGGCCCGCGGGATACGCAGTATTTT.

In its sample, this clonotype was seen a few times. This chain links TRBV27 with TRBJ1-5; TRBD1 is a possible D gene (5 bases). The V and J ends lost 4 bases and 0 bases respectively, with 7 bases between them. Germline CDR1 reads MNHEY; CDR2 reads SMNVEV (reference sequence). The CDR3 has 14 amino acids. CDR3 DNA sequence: TGTGCCAGCAGTTGGGGGGGTAGCAATCAGCCCCAGCATTTT. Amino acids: CASSWGGSNQPQHF.

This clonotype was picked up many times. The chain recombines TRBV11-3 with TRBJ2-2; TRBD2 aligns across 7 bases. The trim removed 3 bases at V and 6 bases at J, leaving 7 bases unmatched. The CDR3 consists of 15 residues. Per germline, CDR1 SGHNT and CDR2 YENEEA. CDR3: CASSLPWGGPGELFF. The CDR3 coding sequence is TGTGCCAGCAGCTTGCCCTGGGGAGGGCCCGGGGAGCTGTTTTTT.

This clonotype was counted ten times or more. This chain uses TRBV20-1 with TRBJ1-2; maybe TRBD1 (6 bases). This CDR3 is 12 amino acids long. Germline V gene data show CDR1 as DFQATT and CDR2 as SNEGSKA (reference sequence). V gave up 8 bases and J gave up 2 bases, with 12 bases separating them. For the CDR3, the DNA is TGCAGTTTCCTCGGACAGAACTATGGCTACACCTTC. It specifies CSFLGQNYGYTF.